Sequencing of this T cell receptor beta chain was carried out in a study of CD8 T cells in ankylosing spondylitis. TCRdb ran MiXCR on the 5' RACE reads and lists one entry per CDR3 protein. Seen here are about 160,000 distinct CDR3 sequences, about a sixth observed once, and the top ten hold over 7%. The germline gives CDR1 DFQATT, CDR2 SNEGSKA (reference sequence). V lost 0 bases, J lost 8 bases, and 13 bases lay in between. The CDR3 consists of 13 residues. The V call is TRBV20-1, the J call TRBJ1-1; D is unclear. Sample: blood, either unsorted or a sorted T cell fraction (not recorded which). The receptor comes from a male donor with ankylosing spondylitis or in good health (not recorded which). CDR3 nucleotide sequence: TGCAGTGCTAGAGATCCGAAGCCCGGGGAAGCTTTCTTT. Encoded protein: CSARDPKPGEAFF.